Listed below are T cell receptor beta chains from one sample, sequenced in a study of T-cell memory formation after mild COVID-19. TCRdb used MiXCR to reprocess the 5' RACE reads, holding one entry per CDR3 protein. The profile covers over 45,000 distinct CDR3 sequences, with approximately 9% appearing a single time and 10% to 15% taken by the ten largest. The sample taken for sequencing was PBMCs or a T cell subset sorted from them (not recorded which). These receptor sequences come from an adult woman who had mild COVID-19 (a few samples of this study predate the infection). Cell type and time point are not known. The CDR3 runs from the conserved cysteine through the conserved F or W. Fields, in order: clone size, D gene, V gene, J gene, CDR3 DNA, CDR3 protein. D genes are given only for firm matches. Not all rows give a size; the values are once, few, many and, for expanded clones, a class.

clone size: many; D gene: -; V gene: TRBV5-1; J gene: TRBJ2-7; CDR3 DNA: TGCGCCAGCAGCTCCGAAGGCGGGGCCTACGAGCAGTACTTC; CDR3 protein: CASSSEGGAYEQYF
clone size: -; D gene: TRBD2; V gene: TRBV9; J gene: TRBJ2-1; CDR3 DNA: TGTGCCAGCAGCGGGACTAGCGGGAGGGTAACGCAGTTCTTC; CDR3 protein: CASSGTSGRVTQFF
clone size: -; D gene: TRBD1; V gene: TRBV3-1; J gene: TRBJ1-1; CDR3 DNA: TGTGCCAGCAGCCAATACAGGGGTTTGAACACTGAAGCTTTCTTT; CDR3 protein: CASSQYRGLNTEAFF
clone size: few; D gene: -; V gene: TRBV19; J gene: TRBJ2-1; CDR3 DNA: TGTGCCAGTAGCCCTGCACGGGGACCTAAACTTGAGCAGTTCTTC; CDR3 protein: CASSPARGPKLEQFF
clone size: few; D gene: TRBD2; V gene: TRBV5-4; J gene: TRBJ2-5; CDR3 DNA: TGTGCCAGCACCTCCGGGGGGGGACAAGAGACCCAGTACTTC; CDR3 protein: CASTSGGGQETQYF
clone size: -; D gene: -; V gene: TRBV18; J gene: TRBJ2-5; CDR3 DNA: TGTGCCAGCTCACCAGTCACAGGGGAGACCCAGTACTTC; CDR3 protein: CASSPVTGETQYF
clone size: few; D gene: -; V gene: TRBV9; J gene: TRBJ2-5; CDR3 DNA: TGTGCCAGCAGCGTAGCGGGGGTTGAAGAGACCCAGTACTTC; CDR3 protein: CASSVAGVEETQYF
clone size: -; D gene: -; V gene: TRBV7-9; J gene: TRBJ1-2; CDR3 DNA: TGTGCCAGCAGCGTGAGCTATGGCTACACCTTC; CDR3 protein: CASSVSYGYTF
clone size: -; D gene: TRBD1; V gene: TRBV7-9; J gene: TRBJ2-7; CDR3 DNA: TGTGCCAGCAGCTCCCTTCTAGTGGGGACAGGCTTCGCCGAGCAGTACTTC; CDR3 protein: CASSSLLVGTGFAEQYF
clone size: -; D gene: -; V gene: TRBV5-1; J gene: TRBJ1-5; CDR3 DNA: TGCGCCAGCAGCTTGAACAGGGACCAGCCCCAGCATTTT; CDR3 protein: CASSLNRDQPQHF
clone size: -; D gene: -; V gene: TRBV2; J gene: TRBJ2-2; CDR3 DNA: TGTGCCAGCAGTCCAAGCTCCGGACGTGGTAGGAACACCGGGGAGCTGTTTTTT; CDR3 protein: CASSPSSGRGRNTGELFF
clone size: -; D gene: TRBD1; V gene: TRBV6-2/TRBV6-3; J gene: TRBJ2-7; CDR3 DNA: TGTGCCAGCAGCCTCCTGGGGACAGGAACCTACGAGCAGTACTTC; CDR3 protein: CASSLLGTGTYEQYF
clone size: -; D gene: TRBD1; V gene: TRBV6-5; J gene: TRBJ1-1; CDR3 DNA: TGTGCCAGCAGTAAAGGACAGGGCGCGGTGAACACTGAAGCTTTCTTT; CDR3 protein: CASSKGQGAVNTEAFF
clone size: many; D gene: TRBD1; V gene: TRBV12-3/TRBV12-4; J gene: TRBJ2-1; CDR3 DNA: TGTGCCAGCAGGCAGGGGGACAATGAGCAGTTCTTC; CDR3 protein: CASRQGDNEQFF
clone size: few; D gene: TRBD1; V gene: TRBV20-1; J gene: TRBJ2-1; CDR3 DNA: TGCAGTGCGAGTCCGGGACAGGGCTTAGCAAGTGAGCAGTTCTTC; CDR3 protein: CSASPGQGLASEQFF
clone size: many; D gene: -; V gene: TRBV30; J gene: TRBJ2-6; CDR3 DNA: TGTGCCTGGAGTGTACTAGCCTCTGGGGCCAACGTCCTGACTTTC; CDR3 protein: CAWSVLASGANVLTF
clone size: few; D gene: -; V gene: TRBV19; J gene: TRBJ2-3; CDR3 DNA: TGTGCCAGTAGTATGGTCTCCAGCACAGATACGCAGTATTTT; CDR3 protein: CASSMVSSTDTQYF
clone size: many; D gene: -; V gene: TRBV7-7; J gene: TRBJ2-3; CDR3 DNA: TGTGCCAGCAGCTTACATAGAGCAGATACGCAGTATTTT; CDR3 protein: CASSLHRADTQYF
clone size: many; D gene: -; V gene: TRBV29-1; J gene: TRBJ2-4; CDR3 DNA: TGCAGCGTTGCCGAGGGGACGGGGAGACATCAGTACTTC; CDR3 protein: CSVAEGTGRHQYF
clone size: -; D gene: -; V gene: TRBV5-5; J gene: TRBJ2-7; CDR3 DNA: TGTGCCAGCAGCGCGATAACGACAGGGCGGGGCGAGCAGTACTTC; CDR3 protein: CASSAITTGRGEQYF
clone size: many; D gene: TRBD1; V gene: TRBV18; J gene: TRBJ2-7; CDR3 DNA: TGTGCCAGCTCACTCCAACAGGGGGCCGAGCAGTACTTC; CDR3 protein: CASSLQQGAEQYF
clone size: -; D gene: TRBD1; V gene: TRBV6-1; J gene: TRBJ1-6; CDR3 DNA: TGTGCCAGCAGCGGGACAGGGATTTATACACCCCTCCACTTT; CDR3 protein: CASSGTGIYTPLHF
clone size: few; D gene: -; V gene: TRBV4-1; J gene: TRBJ2-2; CDR3 DNA: TGCGCCAGCAGCCCGTTAGGACAATCGAGCACCGGGGAGCTGTTTTTT; CDR3 protein: CASSPLGQSSTGELFF
clone size: many; D gene: -; V gene: TRBV12-3/TRBV12-4; J gene: TRBJ1-1; CDR3 DNA: TGTGCCAGCAGTTCCCGGCGACACATGAACACTGAAGCTTTCTTT; CDR3 protein: CASSSRRHMNTEAFF
clone size: few; D gene: -; V gene: TRBV3-1; J gene: TRBJ1-2; CDR3 DNA: TGTGCCAGCAGCCAAGATGCTCAATCGGGGTATGGCTACACCTTC; CDR3 protein: CASSQDAQSGYGYTF
clone size: many; D gene: -; V gene: TRBV12-3/TRBV12-4; J gene: TRBJ2-3; CDR3 DNA: TGTGCCAGCAGTTTCCCCGAGCGGAATAGCACAGATACGCAGTATTTT; CDR3 protein: CASSFPERNSTDTQYF
clone size: few; D gene: -; V gene: TRBV3-1; J gene: TRBJ2-7; CDR3 DNA: TGTGCCAGCAGCCAAGTTGTGAGCTCCTACGAGCAGTACTTC; CDR3 protein: CASSQVVSSYEQYF
clone size: few; D gene: TRBD1; V gene: TRBV28; J gene: TRBJ2-1; CDR3 DNA: TGTGCCAGTCTCCGGGACAGCCCATATCAGCAGTTCTTC; CDR3 protein: CASLRDSPYQQFF
clone size: few; D gene: -; V gene: TRBV5-1; J gene: TRBJ1-2; CDR3 DNA: TGCGCCAGCAGCTCCGAAACAGGGTACTATGGCTACACCTTC; CDR3 protein: CASSSETGYYGYTF
clone size: -; D gene: -; V gene: TRBV3-1; J gene: TRBJ1-5; CDR3 DNA: TGTGCCAGCAGCCCATGGACAGATAATCAGCCCCAGCATTTT; CDR3 protein: CASSPWTDNQPQHF
clone size: few; D gene: TRBD2; V gene: TRBV5-1; J gene: TRBJ2-7; CDR3 DNA: TGCGCCAGCAGCCCGGGACTATCCTCCTACGAGCAGTACTTC; CDR3 protein: CASSPGLSSYEQYF
clone size: -; D gene: -; V gene: TRBV12-3/TRBV12-4; J gene: TRBJ1-4; CDR3 DNA: TGTGCCAGCAGTTCACGGCAGGCAAGCGGAAAACTGTTTTTT; CDR3 protein: CASSSRQASGKLFF
clone size: few; D gene: -; V gene: TRBV18; J gene: TRBJ2-1; CDR3 DNA: TGTGCCAGCTCACCTATTGGGATCGGCAATGAGCAGTTCTTC; CDR3 protein: CASSPIGIGNEQFF
clone size: many; D gene: -; V gene: TRBV12-5; J gene: TRBJ2-7; CDR3 DNA: TGTGCTAGTGGTTTGGTACGGCGGGGGCTGAACCCCATCATCTACGAGCAGTACTTC; CDR3 protein: CASGLVRRGLNPIIYEQYF
clone size: many; D gene: -; V gene: TRBV7-2; J gene: TRBJ2-1; CDR3 DNA: TGTGCCAGCAGCTTAGCGGGGGCTAGTTCATACAATGAGCAGTTCTTC; CDR3 protein: CASSLAGASSYNEQFF
clone size: -; D gene: -; V gene: TRBV12-3/TRBV12-4; J gene: TRBJ2-3; CDR3 DNA: TGTGCCAGCAGTGGTTACAGGAGCACAGATACGCAGTATTTT; CDR3 protein: CASSGYRSTDTQYF
clone size: few; D gene: -; V gene: TRBV20-1; J gene: TRBJ2-2; CDR3 DNA: TGCAGTGCCAGCCTAATTAGACGGACGAACACCGGGGAGCTGTTTTTT; CDR3 protein: CSASLIRRTNTGELFF
clone size: few; D gene: TRBD2; V gene: TRBV18; J gene: TRBJ2-5; CDR3 DNA: TGTGCCAGCTCTCAAAGAACTAGCGGGGGACAAGAGACCCAGTACTTC; CDR3 protein: CASSQRTSGGQETQYF
clone size: few; D gene: -; V gene: TRBV3-1; J gene: TRBJ2-7; CDR3 DNA: TGTGCCAGCAGCCAAGGGGAAGGGGGGGCAGGCGAGCAGTACTTC; CDR3 protein: CASSQGEGGAGEQYF
clone size: few; D gene: TRBD1; V gene: TRBV12-3/TRBV12-4; J gene: TRBJ1-2; CDR3 DNA: TGTGCCAGCACCGACAGGGCAAGCGGCTACACCTTC; CDR3 protein: CASTDRASGYTF
clone size: -; D gene: -; V gene: TRBV15; J gene: TRBJ2-1; CDR3 DNA: TGTGCCACCAGCAGAGACGTAAGCTCCTACAATGAGCAGTTCTTC; CDR3 protein: CATSRDVSSYNEQFF
clone size: -; D gene: -; V gene: TRBV24-1; J gene: TRBJ2-2; CDR3 DNA: TGTGCCACCGGGCAGGCATCCACCGGGGAGCTGTTTTTT; CDR3 protein: CATGQASTGELFF
clone size: -; D gene: -; V gene: TRBV11-2; J gene: TRBJ1-4; CDR3 DNA: TGTGCCAGCAGCCGAACTCGCCCCTCAAATGAAAAACTGTTTTTT; CDR3 protein: CASSRTRPSNEKLFF
clone size: once; D gene: -; V gene: TRBV19; J gene: TRBJ1-5; CDR3 DNA: TGTGCCAGTAAGACGACGGGGGCTCACAATCAGCCCCAGCATTTT; CDR3 protein: CASKTTGAHNQPQHF
clone size: -; D gene: TRBD2; V gene: TRBV27; J gene: TRBJ2-7; CDR3 DNA: TGTGCCAGCAGTTTAATTAGCGGGAGTTACGAGCAGTACTTC; CDR3 protein: CASSLISGSYEQYF
clone size: few; D gene: TRBD2; V gene: TRBV12-3/TRBV12-4; J gene: TRBJ2-3; CDR3 DNA: TGTGCCAGCGGGTTGGCCCCTAGCGGGCGGGGGGGATACACAGATACGCAGTATTTT; CDR3 protein: CASGLAPSGRGGYTDTQYF
clone size: -; D gene: -; V gene: TRBV19; J gene: TRBJ1-5; CDR3 DNA: TGTGCCAGTAGTCCTACGAGGGACCTTAGGAGAGTGCCCCAGCATTTT; CDR3 protein: CASSPTRDLRRVPQHF
clone size: few; D gene: -; V gene: TRBV5-1; J gene: TRBJ1-2; CDR3 DNA: TGCGCCAGCAGCTTGGACAGCCGGAACTATGGCTACACCTTC; CDR3 protein: CASSLDSRNYGYTF
clone size: -; D gene: TRBD1; V gene: TRBV14; J gene: TRBJ1-2; CDR3 DNA: TGTGCCAGCAGCCCGCAGGACAGGGCTGGCTACACCTTC; CDR3 protein: CASSPQDRAGYTF
clone size: many; D gene: -; V gene: TRBV19; J gene: TRBJ2-1; CDR3 DNA: TGTGCCAGTAGTATAGAGAAGTCCAGCTCCTACAATGAGCAGTTCTTC; CDR3 protein: CASSIEKSSSYNEQFF
clone size: -; D gene: TRBD1; V gene: TRBV5-1; J gene: TRBJ1-2; CDR3 DNA: TGCGCCAGCAGCTTGGATAGGGGGCGAGGCTACACCTTC; CDR3 protein: CASSLDRGRGYTF
clone size: few; D gene: TRBD1; V gene: TRBV5-4; J gene: TRBJ2-1; CDR3 DNA: TGTGCCAGCAGCTCATTAGCGGACAGGGGGAATGAGCAGTTCTTC; CDR3 protein: CASSSLADRGNEQFF
clone size: medium-sized; D gene: TRBD1; V gene: TRBV20-1; J gene: TRBJ2-5; CDR3 DNA: TGCAGTGCTAGAGATCCCGGGACAGGGGACGCAGAGACCCAGTACTTC; CDR3 protein: CSARDPGTGDAETQYF
clone size: -; D gene: -; V gene: TRBV7-3; J gene: TRBJ1-1; CDR3 DNA: TGTGCCAGCAGCCTCACCGGGGGCGGGAACACTGAAGCTTTCTTT; CDR3 protein: CASSLTGGGNTEAFF
clone size: many; D gene: TRBD2; V gene: TRBV11-3; J gene: TRBJ2-1; CDR3 DNA: TGTGCCAGCAGCCGCGGACTAGCGGGGACCTCCTACAATGAGCAGTTCTTC; CDR3 protein: CASSRGLAGTSYNEQFF